These 9 T cell receptor beta chains came from one sample sequenced in a study of brain T cells in children with intractable seizures. Time point reported: blood from clinic visit 5 months post-surgery; TSC patient then seizure free. This table comes from immunoSEQ multiplex PCR, and its TCRdb copy is limited to in-frame clones, with some not included. The sample lists about 350,000 clones, more than 85% occurring once. Sequenced material: peripheral blood, taken around 5 months after surgery. The receptors originated from a boy younger than two with tuberous sclerosis and intractable seizures.

The rearrangement uses TRBV5-8 and TRBJ2-7; 7 bases line up with TRBD2. The trim removed 5 bases at V and 3 bases at J, leaving 8 bases unmatched. Germline values: CDR1 SGHTS, CDR2 YDEGEE. The CDR3 has 14 residues. The CDR3 DNA sequence: TGTGCCAGCAGGAGGGACTATCTAGGCTACGAGCAGTACTTC. Amino acids: CASRRDYLGYEQYF.

The rearrangement uses TRBV7-3 and TRBJ1-5; the D gene is possibly TRBD1 (5 bases). Germline V lookup: CDR1 SGHTA, CDR2 FQGTGA. V lost 5 bases, J lost 2 bases, and 28 bases lay in between. This CDR3 has 20 amino acids. In DNA form, the CDR3 reads TGTGCCAGCAGCGGACAAAGGGTGGGCAGGCCTTCGTGGGGCAATCAGCCCCAGCATTTT. This sequence encodes CASSGQRVGRPSWGNQPQHF. The whole variable domain, filled in from reference TRBV7-3 and TRBJ1-5, reads GAGVSQTPSNKVTEKGKYVELRCDPISGHTALYWYRQSLGQGPEFLIYFQGTGAADDSGLPNDRFFAVRPEGSVSTLKIQRTERGDSAVYLCASSGQRVGRPSWGNQPQHFGDGTRLSIL.

The J gene is TRBJ2-1, the V gene TRBV7-2, with 10 bases aligning to TRBD2. V was pared by 3 bases and J by 4 bases, with 3 bases of the junction left unmatched. Germline CDR1 is SGHTA and CDR2 is FQGNSA. The CDR3 has 15 residues. DNA of the CDR3: TGTGCCAGCAGCTTTACTAGCGGGACGTACAATGAGCAGTTCTTC. It specifies CASSFTSGTYNEQFF.

The chain has TRBV9 and TRBJ2-3; D unclear. Germline assignment: CDR1 SGDLS and CDR2 YYNGEE. V lost 1 base and J 2 bases, leaving 14 bases between the germline ends. The CDR3 has 16 amino acids. Here the CDR3 reads CASSVNPLRPTDTQYF. The CDR3 DNA is TGTGCCAGCAGCGTAAATCCGCTGCGCCCCACAGATACGCAGTATTTT.

This chain uses TRBV27 with TRBJ2-3, with D possibly matching TRBD2 (7 bases). CDR3 length: 15 residues. Per germline, CDR1 MNHEY and CDR2 SMNVEV (reference sequence). V lost 2 bases and J lost 6, with 15 bases in between. The CDR3 is CASSLRGGSLDTQYF. The CDR3 DNA reads TGTGCCAGCAGTTTAAGGGGGGGGAGCTTGGATACGCAGTATTTT.

The V call is TRBV29-1, the J call TRBJ1-4; TRBD1 might be the D (5 bases). The CDR3 spans 12 residues. The V and J ends lost 7 bases and 4 bases respectively, with 10 bases between them. Germline V gene lookup returns CDR1 SQVTM and CDR2 ANQGSEA. The CDR3: CSATDHNEKLFF. The CDR3 DNA reads TGCAGCGCGACAGACCATAATGAAAAACTGTTTTTT.

V and J are TRBV28 and TRBJ2-3, with 8 positions matching TRBD2. This CDR3 contains 14 residues. Germline V gene sequence: CDR1 MDHEN, CDR2 SYDVKM. The junction had 4 bases not matched to a gene; V was cut back by 4 bases and J by 4 bases. For the CDR3, the DNA is TGTGCCAGCAGTTCCGGGGGGGCCCCAGATACGCAGTATTTT. It specifies CASSSGGAPDTQYF.

This chain connects TRBV9 to TRBJ2-7; 8 bases are a match to TRBD2. CDR1 and CDR2 (germline): SGDLS, YYNGEE. V shed 0 bases, J shed 4 bases, and the junction held 9 bases outside the gene matches. CDR3 size: 16 residues. The CDR3, as DNA: TGTGCCAGCAGCGTAGGGGTTAGCGGGGCTTCGTACGAGCAGTACTTC. It translates to CASSVGVSGASYEQYF. The full variable domain, with the rest looked up from reference TRBV9 and TRBJ2-7, is DSGVTQTPKHLITATGQRVTLRCSPRSGDLSVYWYQQSLDQGLQFLIQYYNGEERAKGNILERFSAQQFPDLHSELNLSSLELGDSALYFCASSVGVSGASYEQYFGPGTRLTVT.

The V and J genes are TRBV3-1 (or the pseudogene TRBV3-2) and TRBJ2-7, with TRBD1 matching 8 bases. With V trimmed by 1 base and J by 4 bases, 3 bases remained unmatched. The germline V gene encodes CDR1 LGHDT and CDR2 YNNKEL (reference sequence). The CDR3 runs to 14 residues. CDR3 DNA sequence: TGTGCCAGCAGCCAAGGGACAGGGCTTTACGAGCAGTACTTC. The encoded protein is CASSQGTGLYEQYF.